Below, 6 T cell receptor beta chains from the same sample are listed, as sequenced in a study of T cells in Graves' hyperthyroidism and ophthalmopathy. TCR beta CDR3 region amplification was performed from RNA transcripts. First-round RT-PCR targeting the TCR CDR3 was performed with the HTBI primer set. TCRdb reprocessed the multiplex PCR reads via MiXCR and lists one record per CDR3 protein. Of more than 500,000 distinct CDR3 sequences listed, around 16% are singletons. Sequenced input: blood. All receptors derive from a woman younger than 45 with Graves' ophthalmopathy.

This clonotype was counted between two and nine times. The V gene is TRBV20-1, the J gene TRBJ2-1; maybe TRBD2 (6 bases). Germline V gives CDR1 DFQATT, CDR2 SNEGSKA (reference sequence). The CDR3 loop spans 14 amino acids. V lost 2 bases to trimming and J lost 2 bases, with 10 bases between them. The CDR3 loop reads CSARTGSPYNEQFF. Written as DNA, the CDR3 is TGCAGTGCTAGAACCGGGAGCCCCTACAATGAGCAGTTCTTC.

CDR3 in amino acids: CASGNLGPYEQYF. Written as DNA, the CDR3 is TGTGCCAGCGGGAACTTGGGGCCTTACGAGCAGTACTTC. The rearrangement uses TRBV28 and TRBJ2-7, with D possibly matching TRBD1 (5 bases). The V end lost 8 bases, the J end lost 4 bases, and 15 bases lay between the germline ends. The CDR3 totals 13 residues. The germline V gene encodes CDR1 MDHEN and CDR2 SYDVKM.

In this sample, this clonotype turned up a few times. This sequence joins TRBV4-2 and TRBJ2-5; weak D call: TRBD2 (7 bases). V was trimmed by 0 bases and J by 5 bases, leaving 16 bases between them. CDR3 length: 16 amino acids. The germline CDR1 and CDR2 sequences are LGHNA and YNFKEQ. In nucleotides, the CDR3 is TGTGCCAGCAGCCAAGAGGGAGGGGGTCTTGGGGAGACCCAGTACTTC. Translation: CASSQEGGGLGETQYF.

This clonotype was observed many times. This chain joins TRBV6-2 or TRBV6-3 and TRBJ2-1; 11 bases are a match to TRBD2. Germline lookup yields CDR1 MNHEY and CDR2 SVGEGT. The CDR3 totals 16 residues. V lost 0 bases, J lost 8 bases, and 6 bases stayed unmatched. The CDR3 DNA sequence: TGTGCCAGCAGTTACTCTAGCGGGAGGGCCGTGGATGAGCAGTTCTTC. It translates to CASSYSSGRAVDEQFF.

Many counts were recorded for this clonotype. This chain links TRBV10-3 with TRBJ2-3; 12 nucleotides match TRBD1. J lost 4 bases, V lost 6 bases, and 11 bases had no gene match. Germline V gene sequence: CDR1 ENHRY, CDR2 SYGVKD. CDR3 length equals 17 residues. CDR3 loop: CAISFNPGQGASDTQYF. The CDR3 DNA is TGTGCCATCAGCTTTAATCCGGGACAGGGGGCCTCAGATACGCAGTATTTT.

There are a few counts of this clonotype. This rearrangement joins TRBV7-9 to TRBJ1-1, with D uncertain. CDR3 length: 13 residues. The ends were cut back, 5 bases at V and 7 bases at J, with 14 bases in the middle. The germline gives CDR1 SEHNR, CDR2 FQNEAQ (reference sequence). The CDR3 region is CASSPTITDEAFF. In DNA, the CDR3 is TGTGCCAGCAGCCCAACTATAACAGATGAAGCTTTCTTT.